This TCR beta chain is from a study of T cell repertoires in cytomegalovirus infection. Study-wide background: Both recently identified HLA-C-restricted and well-studied HLA-B-restricted CMV epitopes were used in the study. CMV infection and matching HLA type were both indicated by public TCR beta signatures.

Germline CDR1 and CDR2: SGHTA and FQGNSA. The CDR3 spans 15 residues. V lost 5 bases and J lost 5, with 17 bases in between. TCRdb independently ran MiXCR on the reads; one entry per CDR3 protein. The profile covers about 920,000 distinct CDR3 sequences, with around 32% appearing a single time and roughly 13% taken by the ten largest. Turning to this clonotype: As yet, its antigen is unknown.

Whole-study results and caveats: There were HLA-C-restricted CMV-specific TCR beta clonotypes dominating the ex vivo response. Summed frequency of shared TCR beta families picked out CMV carriers who also had the relevant HLA.

J is TRBJ2-3 and V is TRBV7-2, with D perhaps TRBD2 (6 bases). The sample here was cultured CD8+ T cells from PBMCs, taken from culture after CMV antigen stimulation. The sequence came from a human donor in good health (CMV status not recorded). Some clones in this sample may be carry-over from other donors' samples. CDR3 coding DNA: TGTGCCAGCAGCACCATGGGTTTAGCGGAAGATACGCAGTATTTT. Protein product: CASSTMGLAEDTQYF.